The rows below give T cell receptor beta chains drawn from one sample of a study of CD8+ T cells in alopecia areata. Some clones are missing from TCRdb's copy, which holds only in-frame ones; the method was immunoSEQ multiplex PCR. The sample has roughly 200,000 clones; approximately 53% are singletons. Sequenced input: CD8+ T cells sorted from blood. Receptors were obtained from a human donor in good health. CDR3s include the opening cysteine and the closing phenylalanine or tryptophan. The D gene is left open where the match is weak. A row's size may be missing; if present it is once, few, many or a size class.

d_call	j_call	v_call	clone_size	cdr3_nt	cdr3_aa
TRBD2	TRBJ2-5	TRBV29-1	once	TGCAGCGTTGAAGGGACTAGCGGGGGCTTCTTCCAAGAGACCCAGTACTTC	CSVEGTSGGFFQETQYF
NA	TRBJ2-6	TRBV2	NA	TGTGCCAGCAGCGCCGGGGCAATAATCTCTGGGGCCAACGTCCTGACTTTC	CASSAGAIISGANVLTF
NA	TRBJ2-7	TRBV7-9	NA	TGTGCCAGCAGCCCGTGGACGTCGTGGGGAAACTACGAGCAGTACTTC	CASSPWTSWGNYEQYF
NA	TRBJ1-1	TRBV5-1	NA	TGCGCCAGCAGCCCGCTCCTACAGAACATGAACACTGAAGCTTTCTTT	CASSPLLQNMNTEAFF
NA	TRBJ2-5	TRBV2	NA	TGTGCCAGCAGGACGGACAGCGAGTACCAAGAGACCCAGTACTTC	CASRTDSEYQETQYF
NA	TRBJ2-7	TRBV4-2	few	TGTGCCAGCAGCCAAGCGGTCCCCTACGAGCAGTACTTC	CASSQAVPYEQYF
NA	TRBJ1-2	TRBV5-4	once	TGTGCCAGCAGCTCCTTTCCTCGGGACCACTATGGCTACACCTTC	CASSSFPRDHYGYTF
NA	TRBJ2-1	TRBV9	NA	TGTGCCAGCAGCAACGGAGAAAGTCTTTCCAATGAGCAGTTCTTC	CASSNGESLSNEQFF
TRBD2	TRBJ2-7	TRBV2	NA	TGTGCCAGCAGTGAAAAAGGGGGCCTAGCGGGGAACTACGAGCAGTACTTC	CASSEKGGLAGNYEQYF
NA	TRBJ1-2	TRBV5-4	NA	TGTGCCAGCAGCTTGGGCCAGCAGTACACCTTC	CASSLGQQYTF
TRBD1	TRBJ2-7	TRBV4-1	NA	TGCGCCAGCAGCCTACGGGACAGTGAGTCCTACGAGCAGTACTTC	CASSLRDSESYEQYF
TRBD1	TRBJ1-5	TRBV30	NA	TGTGCCTGGCAGCAGGGGGAAAGTGCAATCCAGCCCCAGCATTTT	CAWQQGESAIQPQHF
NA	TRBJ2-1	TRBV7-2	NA	TGTGCCAGCAGCCTCTCCCGGGCTATCAATGAGCAGTTCTTC	CASSLSRAINEQFF
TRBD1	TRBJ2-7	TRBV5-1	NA	TGCGCCAGCAGTACCGGGACAGGGAGAATCGAGCAGTACTTC	CASSTGTGRIEQYF
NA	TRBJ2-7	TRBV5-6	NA	TGTGCCAGCAGCTTGGCCGGCGGGCAGGGACGGATGGAGCAGTACTTC	CASSLAGGQGRMEQYF
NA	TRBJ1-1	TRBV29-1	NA	TGCAGCGTTGAAGAGTCACCGGTGAGGGGTATGAACACTGAAGCTTTCTTT	CSVEESPVRGMNTEAFF
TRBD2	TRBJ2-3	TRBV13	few	TGTGCCAGCCTTCTAGCGGGGACCACAGATACGCAGTATTTT	CASLLAGTTDTQYF
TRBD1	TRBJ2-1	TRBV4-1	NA	TGCGCCAGCAGCCAAGATTTAACAGGGGGATTGTACAATGAGCAGTTCTTC	CASSQDLTGGLYNEQFF
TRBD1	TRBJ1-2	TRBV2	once	TGTGCCAGCAGTGCCCCGGGACAGGGGGCCCCCGCCTATGGCTACACCTTC	CASSAPGQGAPAYGYTF
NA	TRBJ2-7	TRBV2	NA	TGTGCCAGCATTTTACAGGGAGATGAGCAGTACTTC	CASILQGDEQYF
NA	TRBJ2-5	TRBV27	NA	TGTGCCAGCAGAGCTTCGGGGAGGAAGGAGACCCAGTACTTC	CASRASGRKETQYF
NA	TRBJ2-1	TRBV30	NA	TGTGCCTGGTCGGCGAATGAGCAGTTCTTC	CAWSANEQFF
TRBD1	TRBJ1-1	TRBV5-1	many	TGCGCCAGCAGCCTAAGGACAGGGAGCTTGAACACTGAAGCTTTCTTT	CASSLRTGSLNTEAFF
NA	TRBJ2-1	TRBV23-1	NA	TGCGCCAGCAGTCAAGGGGGGGACAGTCGGTTTGAGCAGTTCTTC	CASSQGGDSRFEQFF
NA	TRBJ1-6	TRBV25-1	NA	TGTGCCAGCAGTGAGACGGGACCGGGCTCACCCCTCCACTTT	CASSETGPGSPLHF
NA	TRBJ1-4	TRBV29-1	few	TGCAGCGTCCGGGGGCCCGGAGGTAATGAAAAACTGTTTTTT	CSVRGPGGNEKLFF
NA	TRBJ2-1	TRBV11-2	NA	TGTGCCAGCAGGACGGATGGTAGCTCCTACAATGAGCAGTTCTTC	CASRTDGSSYNEQFF
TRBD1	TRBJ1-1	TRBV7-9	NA	TGTGCCAGCAGCCCCAAAACCGGGACAGGGGGCGTCAAGGACACTGAAGCTTTCTTT	CASSPKTGTGGVKDTEAFF
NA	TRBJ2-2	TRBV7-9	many	TGTGCCCATGACACCGGGGAGCTGTTTTTT	CAHDTGELFF
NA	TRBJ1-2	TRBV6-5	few	TGTGCCAGCAGTAACCTTCCTCGGGGTGACCCTGGCTACACCTTC	CASSNLPRGDPGYTF
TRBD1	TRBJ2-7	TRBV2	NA	TGTGCCAGCAGCGTAAAGGGACAGATTAGCTCCTACGAGCAGTACTTC	CASSVKGQISSYEQYF
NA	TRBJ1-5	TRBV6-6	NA	TGTGCCAGCAGTTACGAACTACCCCAGCCCCAGCATTTT	CASSYELPQPQHF
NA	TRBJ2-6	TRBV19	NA	TGTGCCAGTAGAGAAACAGACTCTGGGGCCAACGTCCTGACTTTC	CASRETDSGANVLTF
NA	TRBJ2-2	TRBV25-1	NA	TGTGCCAGCAGGACTTCTAACACCGGGGAGCTGTTTTTT	CASRTSNTGELFF
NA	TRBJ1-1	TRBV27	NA	TGTGCCAGCAGTTTATTAGCAGCTTCGAACACTGAAGCTTTCTTT	CASSLLAASNTEAFF
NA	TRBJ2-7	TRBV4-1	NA	TGCGCCAGCAGCCAAGGCGGGACAACCTACGAGCAGTACTTC	CASSQGGTTYEQYF